This is a list of T cell receptor beta chains from one sample in a study of cytotoxic CD8 clonotypes in ibrutinib-treated CLL. TCRdb's copy holds only in-frame clones and misses some; the assay was immunoSEQ multiplex PCR. This sample carries under 300,000 clones, 70% of them seen once, and the ten largest clones take approximately 15%. The sample consisted of PBMCs, taken after 24 months of ibrutinib treatment. The source is a human donor with chronic lymphocytic leukemia. Each CDR3 is given with its conserved first and last residue. A D gene is named only where the DNA matches it firmly. The size of a clone is reported for some rows only, either as once, few or many, or as a class for expanded clones.

D gene	V gene	J gene	clone size	CDR3 protein	CDR3 DNA
.	TRBV15	TRBJ2-2	few	CATSVYTGTGELFF	TGTGCCACCAGCGTATACACAGGGACCGGGGAGCTGTTTTTT
TRBD1	TRBV5-1	TRBJ1-4	.	CASSTGTGSEKLFF	TGCGCCAGCAGCACCGGGACAGGGAGTGAAAAACTGTTTTTT
.	TRBV20-1	TRBJ2-3	.	CSAAVWAQYF	TGCAGTGCTGCCGTGTGGGCGCAGTATTTT
.	TRBV7-9	TRBJ1-4	.	CASSTEEKLFF	TGTGCCAGTTCCACGGAGGAAAAACTGTTTTTT
.	TRBV4-1	TRBJ2-7	.	CASSLISEVMEEQYF	TGCGCCAGCAGCCTCATTAGCGAGGTTATGGAGGAGCAGTACTTC
.	TRBV18	TRBJ1-5	few	CASSPTIDGSQPQHF	TGTGCCAGCTCGCCTACAATTGATGGTAGTCAGCCCCAGCATTTT
.	TRBV30	TRBJ2-7	.	CAWSITAKPSYEQYF	TGTGCCTGGAGTATTACCGCAAAACCGTCCTACGAGCAGTACTTC
.	TRBV19	TRBJ2-7	.	CASSMGVSSYEQYF	TGTGCCAGTAGTATGGGCGTCAGCTCCTACGAGCAGTACTTC
.	TRBV19	TRBJ2-1	few	CASSRGNVYNEQFF	TGTGCCAGTAGCCGTGGCAACGTCTACAATGAGCAGTTCTTC
TRBD1	TRBV13	TRBJ2-7	few	CASSPRTGYEQYF	TGTGCCAGCAGCCCGAGGACAGGCTACGAGCAGTACTTC
.	TRBV6-6	TRBJ2-7	.	CASSYSSGTYEQYF	TGTGCCAGCAGTTACTCGTCGGGGACCTACGAGCAGTACTTC
TRBD2	TRBV14	TRBJ2-3	few	CASSWGLAGQGIQYF	TGTGCCAGCAGCTGGGGACTAGCGGGGCAAGGGATCCAGTATTTT
.	TRBV14	TRBJ2-1	.	CASSQSYEQFF	TGTGCCAGCAGCCAGTCCTATGAGCAGTTCTTC
.	TRBV5-1	TRBJ2-4	.	CASSPGSDIQYF	TGCGCCAGCAGCCCGGGGTCCGACATTCAGTACTTC
.	TRBV5-4	TRBJ2-4	.	CASSLGQRLAKNIQYF	TGTGCCAGCAGCTTAGGACAGCGATTAGCCAAAAACATTCAGTACTTC
.	TRBV28	TRBJ1-5	few	CASSFVDESSQPQHF	TGTGCCAGCAGTTTCGTGGACGAATCGAGTCAGCCCCAGCATTTT
TRBD2	TRBV29-1	TRBJ2-3	.	CSVEDRLAGGGDTQYF	TGCAGCGTTGAAGATCGGCTAGCGGGAGGGGGAGATACGCAGTATTTT
.	TRBV5-5	TRBJ2-7	few	CASSWTESYEQYF	TGTGCCAGCAGCTGGACAGAGTCCTACGAGCAGTACTTC